The 23 T cell receptor beta chains reported below all come from one sample, sequenced in a study of blood T cell repertoires in COVID-19. Produced via immunoSEQ multiplex PCR; TCRdb's table is partial and in-frame only. The table lists 200,000 or so clones, just over 85% of them singletons. Sequencing was done on a sample of PBMCs or T cells enriched from blood (not recorded which). The receptors stem from a woman in her thirties or forties with acute COVID-19.

V and J are TRBV19 and TRBJ2-3; 8 nucleotides align to TRBD1. CDR1 is LNHDA and CDR2 is SQIVND in the germline V gene (reference sequence). The CDR3 runs to 14 residues. The V gene end was trimmed by 5 bases and the J gene end by 1 base; junction bases not matched to a gene: 2. The CDR3 protein is CASSVDRGTDTQYF. CDR3 sequence (DNA): TGTGCCAGTAGTGTGGACAGGGGCACAGATACGCAGTATTTT.

The J gene is TRBJ1-5, the V gene TRBV4-1; D not resolved. The ends were cut back, 0 bases at V and 2 bases at J, with 8 bases in the middle. The CDR3 length is 15 residues. The V gene's germline CDR1 is MGHRA and CDR2 YSYEKL. This CDR3 reads CASSQDLVGNQPQHF. CDR3 DNA: TGCGCCAGCAGCCAAGATTTAGTGGGCAATCAGCCCCAGCATTTT.

J is TRBJ2-3 and V is TRBV19; TRBD2 aligns across 10 bases. This CDR3 region has 15 residues. V trimming: 3 bases; J trimming: 4 bases; junction bases outside the gene matches: 4. Germline loops: CDR1 LNHDA, CDR2 SQIVND (reference sequence). The CDR3 protein is CASSIYSGGPDTQYF. CDR3 bases: TGTGCCAGTAGTATTTATAGCGGGGGGCCAGATACGCAGTATTTT.

V is TRBV15 and J is TRBJ1-5, with D possibly TRBD1 on 6 matching bases. Trimming shortened V by 0 bases and J by 0 bases, and 27 bases separated the two germline ends. Germline V gene sequence: CDR1 LNHNV, CDR2 YYDKDF (reference sequence). The CDR3 sequence is 22 residues long. In DNA form, the CDR3 reads TGTGCCACCAGCAGAGATCTGTGGTCAAGAGGCAGGGACAACTATAGCAATCAGCCCCAGCATTTT. It codes for CATSRDLWSRGRDNYSNQPQHF.

This clone appeared once. This chain uses TRBV13 with TRBJ1-1; tentatively, D is TRBD1 (6 bases). The CDR3 has 16 residues. Per germline, CDR1 PRHDT and CDR2 FYEKMQ (reference sequence). Trimming shortened V by 4 bases and J by 2 bases, and 17 bases separated the two germline ends. CDR3: CASSWNLGQINTEAFF. CDR3 sequence (DNA): TGTGCCAGCAGCTGGAATTTAGGACAGATTAACACTGAAGCTTTCTTT.

The chain combines TRBV25-1 with TRBJ1-1; no clear D. The CDR3 is made up of 11 amino acids. Trimming stripped 4 bases from V and 7 bases from J, with 7 bases between. Germline lookup yields CDR1 MGHDK and CDR2 SYGVNS. CDR3 nucleotide sequence: TGTGCCAGCAGTGGAGGGATTGAAGCTTTCTTT. This codes for CASSGGIEAFF.

The J gene is TRBJ1-3, the V gene TRBV6-1; D call uncertain. The CDR3 extends over 14 amino acids. Trimming stripped 1 base from V and 0 bases from J, with 4 bases between. Germline CDR1 MNHNS, CDR2 SASEGT. This CDR3 reads CASSEDISGNTIYF. The CDR3 coding sequence is TGTGCCAGCAGTGAAGACATCTCTGGAAACACCATATATTTT.

V gene TRBV5-5 combines with J gene TRBJ1-1; D remains ambiguous. The CDR3 runs 13 residues. Per the germline V gene, CDR1 is SGHKS and CDR2 is YYEKEE (reference sequence). V was trimmed by 0 bases and J by 4 bases, leaving 7 bases between them. The CDR3 DNA reads as TGTGCCAGCAGCTTGGTTACCGGCACTGAAGCTTTCTTT. Translating it yields CASSLVTGTEAFF.

The rearrangement uses TRBV9 and TRBJ2-3; 9 bases fit TRBD2. J lost 2 bases, V lost 3 bases, and 7 bases had no gene match. Germline V gene lookup returns CDR1 SGDLS and CDR2 YYNGEE. The CDR3 is made up of 16 amino acids. The chain's CDR3 is CASSASSGAITDTQYF. In DNA form, the CDR3 reads TGTGCCAGCAGCGCATCTAGCGGGGCAATCACAGATACGCAGTATTTT.

This clone was seen a single time. The chain has TRBV19 and TRBJ1-1, with no clear D. Trimming stripped 6 bases from V and 4 bases from J, with 6 bases between. CDR1 is LNHDA, CDR2 SQIVND, per germline (reference sequence). CDR3 length: 11 amino acids. The CDR3 DNA reads TGTGCCAGTAGCCGGGGCACTGAAGCTTTCTTT. Protein: CASSRGTEAFF.

The chain uses TRBV19 and TRBJ2-1; TRBD2 matches 8 bases. This CDR3 is 16 amino acids long. The V gene's germline CDR1 is LNHDA and CDR2 SQIVND (reference sequence). V was pared by 5 bases and J by 0 bases, with 6 bases of the junction left unmatched. In nucleotides, the CDR3 is TGTGCCAGTAGTGGAATAGCGGGGAGCTCCTACAATGAGCAGTTCTTC. This encodes CASSGIAGSSYNEQFF.

The gene calls are TRBV4-3 and TRBJ1-1; unclear D gene. Germline V lookup: CDR1 LGHNA, CDR2 YSLEER. The CDR3 runs to 15 residues. V dropped 0 bases and J dropped 3 bases, with 11 bases sitting between them. This CDR3 is CASSQDLRGYTEAFF. The DNA for the CDR3 is TGCGCCAGCAGCCAAGATCTACGGGGTTACACTGAAGCTTTCTTT.

DNA for the CDR3: TGTGCCAGCTCAGCCGGGACACTGAACACTGAAGCTTTCTTT. This gives the protein CASSAGTLNTEAFF. The chain employs TRBV18 and TRBJ1-1; weak D call: TRBD1 (6 bases). Trimming stripped 5 bases from V and 0 bases from J, with 10 bases between. Germline CDR1 reads KGHSH; CDR2 reads LQKENI. The CDR3 totals 14 residues.

The V and J genes are TRBV19 and TRBJ2-6; D perhaps matches TRBD1 (6 bases). This CDR3 spans 19 amino acids. Between the trimmed V and J ends, which lost 3 bases and 0 bases, there was a span of 18 bases. The V gene's germline CDR1 is LNHDA and CDR2 SQIVND (reference sequence). The CDR3 nucleotides are TGTGCCAGTAGTATTCTCGGGACACCGCCTACCTCTGGGGCCAACGTCCTGACTTTC. Residues: CASSILGTPPTSGANVLTF.

This chain uses TRBV19 with TRBJ2-3, with D possibly being TRBD2 (6 bases). V was cut by 9 bases and J by 2 bases, with 15 bases left in between. The CDR3 contains 14 residues. Germline CDR1 LNHDA, CDR2 SQIVND (reference sequence). In DNA, the CDR3 is TGTGCCAGCTCCCTGGCGGGGTACACAGATACGCAGTATTTT. Its protein is CASSLAGYTDTQYF.

This chain connects TRBV10-3 to TRBJ1-6; 10 bases align to TRBD1. V gave up 6 bases and J gave up 5 bases; unmatched junction bases: 1. This CDR3 contains 14 residues. Germline V gene sequence: CDR1 ENHRY, CDR2 SYGVKD. This CDR3 reads CAISDRGHNSPLHF. The CDR3 nucleotides are TGTGCCATCAGCGACAGGGGGCATAATTCACCCCTCCACTTT.

The V and J genes are TRBV3-1 (or the pseudogene TRBV3-2) and TRBJ2-5; the D gene is possibly TRBD2 (5 bases). Trimming pared 5 bases from V and 1 base from J, leaving 14 bases between. CDR3 length: 15 residues. Germline loops: CDR1 LGHDT, CDR2 YNNKEL (reference sequence). The CDR3 loop is CASSTLGSLQETQYF. DNA of the CDR3: TGTGCCAGCAGCACACTAGGCTCACTCCAAGAGACCCAGTACTTC.

The rearrangement links TRBV30 to TRBJ2-5, with a weak D call TRBD1 (6 bases). Germline V lookup: CDR1 GTSNPN, CDR2 SVGIG (reference sequence). V lost 5 bases, J lost 4 bases, and 14 bases lay in between. This CDR3 has 13 residues. CDR3 DNA: TGTGCCTGGGCACAGGGAACCCCAGAGACCCAGTACTTC. Translated, it gives CAWAQGTPETQYF.

The chain is built from TRBV6-2 or TRBV6-3 and TRBJ1-4; D gene unclear. The CDR3 has 18 residues. Trimming left V 2 bases short and J 0 bases short, with 16 bases between. Germline lookup yields CDR1 MNHEY and CDR2 SVGEGT. The CDR3 sequence: CASSYPWQAGATNEKLFF. The DNA for the CDR3 is TGTGCCAGCAGTTACCCGTGGCAGGCGGGTGCAACTAATGAAAAACTGTTTTTT.

The chain employs TRBV19 and TRBJ2-3; TRBD2 matches 8 bases. Germline CDR1 is LNHDA and CDR2 is SQIVND (reference sequence). This CDR3 has 16 amino acids. Trimming cost V 1 base and J 3 bases; bases outside gene matches: 6. CDR3 nucleotides: TGTGCCAGTAGTATAGCCCCGGGGGGGGGAACAGATACGCAGTATTTT. Residues: CASSIAPGGGTDTQYF.

This chain uses TRBV5-1 with TRBJ2-1; 8 bases fit TRBD1. Germline-derived CDR1 and CDR2 are SGHRS and YFSETQ. Trimming took 0 bases from V and 4 from J; bases not matched to a gene: 6. This CDR3 region has 16 residues. In DNA, the CDR3 is TGCGCCAGCAGCTTGGGCCAGGGGGCGGCATACAATGAGCAGTTCTTC. This translates into CASSLGQGAAYNEQFF.

V gene TRBV7-2 combines with J gene TRBJ2-3, with 11 bases lining up with TRBD2. The length of the CDR3 is 17 residues. Trimming at V came to 2 bases and at J to 2 bases, leaving 6 bases not matched to a gene. The germline CDR1 and CDR2 sequences are SGHTA and FQGNSA. CDR3 sequence: CASSLLAGGRYTDTQYF. DNA of the CDR3: TGTGCCAGCAGCTTACTAGCGGGGGGCCGATACACAGATACGCAGTATTTT.

The V call is TRBV5-1, the J call TRBJ1-4, with D hard to call. Trimming took 0 bases from V and 4 from J, leaving 7 bases between them. The germline CDR1 and CDR2 sequences are SGHRS and YFSETQ. The CDR3 length is 14 residues. The CDR3 DNA reads as TGCGCCAGCAGCTTGGGGCAGGATAATGAAAAACTGTTTTTT. The encoded protein is CASSLGQDNEKLFF.